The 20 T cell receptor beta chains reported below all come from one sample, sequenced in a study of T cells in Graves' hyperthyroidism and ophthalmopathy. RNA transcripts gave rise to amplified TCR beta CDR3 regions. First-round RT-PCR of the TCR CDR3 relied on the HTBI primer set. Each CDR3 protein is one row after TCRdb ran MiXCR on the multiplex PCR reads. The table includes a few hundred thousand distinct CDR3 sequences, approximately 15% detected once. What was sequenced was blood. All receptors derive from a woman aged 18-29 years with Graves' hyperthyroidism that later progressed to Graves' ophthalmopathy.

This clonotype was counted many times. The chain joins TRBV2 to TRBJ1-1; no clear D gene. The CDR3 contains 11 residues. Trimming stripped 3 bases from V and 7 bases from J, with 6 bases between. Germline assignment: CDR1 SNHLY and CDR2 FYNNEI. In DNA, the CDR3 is TGTGCCAGCAGTGAGGGTCTTGAAGCTTTCTTT. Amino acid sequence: CASSEGLEAFF.

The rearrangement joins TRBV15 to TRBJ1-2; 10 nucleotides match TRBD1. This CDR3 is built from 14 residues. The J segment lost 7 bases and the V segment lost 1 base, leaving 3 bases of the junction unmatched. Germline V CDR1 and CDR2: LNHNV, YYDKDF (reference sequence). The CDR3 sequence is CATSRGQGAGGYTF. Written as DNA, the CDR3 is TGTGCCACCAGCAGAGGACAGGGGGCGGGTGGCTACACCTTC.

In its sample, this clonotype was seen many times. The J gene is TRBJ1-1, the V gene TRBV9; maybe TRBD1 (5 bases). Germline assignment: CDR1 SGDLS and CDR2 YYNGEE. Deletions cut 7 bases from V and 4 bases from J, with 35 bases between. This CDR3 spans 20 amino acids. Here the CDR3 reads CASGSTDNPLREPVGTEAFF. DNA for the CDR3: TGTGCCAGCGGATCCACCGATAACCCACTCAGGGAACCGGTGGGCACTGAAGCTTTCTTT.

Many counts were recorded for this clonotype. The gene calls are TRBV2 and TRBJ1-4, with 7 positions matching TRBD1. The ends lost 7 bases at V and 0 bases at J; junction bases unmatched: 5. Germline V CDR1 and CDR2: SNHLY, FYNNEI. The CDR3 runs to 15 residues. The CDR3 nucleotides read TGTGCCAGCACGCCCGGGACAGCAACTAATGAAAAACTGTTTTTT. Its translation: CASTPGTATNEKLFF.

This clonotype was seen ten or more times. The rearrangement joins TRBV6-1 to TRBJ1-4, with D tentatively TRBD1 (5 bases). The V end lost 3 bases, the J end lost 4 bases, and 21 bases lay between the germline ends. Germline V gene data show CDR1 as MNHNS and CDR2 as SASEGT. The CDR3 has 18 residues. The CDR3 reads CASSEFLQPGRSNEKLFF. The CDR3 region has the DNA TGTGCCAGCAGTGAGTTTCTCCAACCGGGACGTAGTAATGAAAAACTGTTTTTT.

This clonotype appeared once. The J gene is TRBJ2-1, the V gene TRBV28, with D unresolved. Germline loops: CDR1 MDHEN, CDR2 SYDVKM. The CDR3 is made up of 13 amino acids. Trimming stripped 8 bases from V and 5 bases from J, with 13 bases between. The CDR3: CASGFGSDNEQFF. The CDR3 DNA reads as TGTGCCAGCGGCTTCGGGTCGGACAATGAGCAGTTCTTC.

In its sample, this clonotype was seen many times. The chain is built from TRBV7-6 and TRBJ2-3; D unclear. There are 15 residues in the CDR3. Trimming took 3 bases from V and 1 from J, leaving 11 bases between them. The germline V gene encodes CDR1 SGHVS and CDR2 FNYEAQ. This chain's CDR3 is CASSLYGPGTDTQYF. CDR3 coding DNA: TGTGCCAGCAGCTTGTACGGGCCGGGCACAGATACGCAGTATTTT.

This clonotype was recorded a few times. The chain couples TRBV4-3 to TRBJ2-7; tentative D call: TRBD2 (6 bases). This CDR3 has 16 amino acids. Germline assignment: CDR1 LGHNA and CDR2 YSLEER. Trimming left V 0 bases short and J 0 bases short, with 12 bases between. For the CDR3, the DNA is TGCGCCAGCAGCCAAGACCGTAGCGGAACCTCCTACGAGCAGTACTTC. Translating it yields CASSQDRSGTSYEQYF.

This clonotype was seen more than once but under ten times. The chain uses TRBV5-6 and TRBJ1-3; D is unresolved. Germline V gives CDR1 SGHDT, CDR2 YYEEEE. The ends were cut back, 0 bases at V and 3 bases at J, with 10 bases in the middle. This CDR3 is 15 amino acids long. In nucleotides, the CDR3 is TGTGCCAGCAGCTTGGCCGTGAAGAGTGGAAACACCATATATTTT. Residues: CASSLAVKSGNTIYF.

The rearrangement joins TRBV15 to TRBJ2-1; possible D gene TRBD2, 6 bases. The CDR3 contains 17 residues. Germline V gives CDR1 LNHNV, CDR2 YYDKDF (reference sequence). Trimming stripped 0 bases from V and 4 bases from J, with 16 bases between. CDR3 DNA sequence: TGTGCCACCAGCAGAGATGGAGGGGCGCGTCAGTACAATGAGCAGTTCTTC. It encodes CATSRDGGARQYNEQFF.

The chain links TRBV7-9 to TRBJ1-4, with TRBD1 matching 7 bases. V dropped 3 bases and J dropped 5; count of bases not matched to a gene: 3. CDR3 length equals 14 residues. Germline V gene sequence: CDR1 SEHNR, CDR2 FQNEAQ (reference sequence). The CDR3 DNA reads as TGTGCCAGCAGCTTGTTACAGGGGAATGAAAAACTGTTTTTT. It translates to CASSLLQGNEKLFF.

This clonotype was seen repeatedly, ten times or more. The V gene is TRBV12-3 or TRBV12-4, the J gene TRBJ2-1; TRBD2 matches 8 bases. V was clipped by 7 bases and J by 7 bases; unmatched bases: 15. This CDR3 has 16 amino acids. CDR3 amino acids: CASIEAGAPPPNEQFF. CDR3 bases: TGTGCCAGCATAGAAGCGGGGGCTCCACCCCCGAATGAGCAGTTCTTC.

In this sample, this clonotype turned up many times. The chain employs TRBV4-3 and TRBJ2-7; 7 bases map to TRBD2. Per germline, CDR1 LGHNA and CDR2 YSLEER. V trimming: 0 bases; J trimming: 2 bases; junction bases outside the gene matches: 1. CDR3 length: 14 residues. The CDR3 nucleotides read TGCGCCAGCAGCCAAGACGCGGGAGCCTACGAGCAGTACTTC. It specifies CASSQDAGAYEQYF.

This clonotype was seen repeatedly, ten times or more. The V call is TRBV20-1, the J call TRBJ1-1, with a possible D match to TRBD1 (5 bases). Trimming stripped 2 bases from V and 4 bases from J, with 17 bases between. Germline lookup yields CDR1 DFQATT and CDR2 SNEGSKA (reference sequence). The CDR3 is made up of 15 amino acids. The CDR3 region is CSARPSGGRGTEAFF. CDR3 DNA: TGCAGTGCTAGACCTAGTGGGGGACGTGGCACTGAAGCTTTCTTT.

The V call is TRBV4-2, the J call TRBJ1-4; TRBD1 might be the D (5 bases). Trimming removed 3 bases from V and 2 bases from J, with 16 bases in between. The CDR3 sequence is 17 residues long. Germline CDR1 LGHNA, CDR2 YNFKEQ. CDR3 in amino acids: CASSHIGGRRTNEKLFF. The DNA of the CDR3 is TGTGCCAGCAGCCACATCGGGGGACGGCGGACTAATGAAAAACTGTTTTTT.

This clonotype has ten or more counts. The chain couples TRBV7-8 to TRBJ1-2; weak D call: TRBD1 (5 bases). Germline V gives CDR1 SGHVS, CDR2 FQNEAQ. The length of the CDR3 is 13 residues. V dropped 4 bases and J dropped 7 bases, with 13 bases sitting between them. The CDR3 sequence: CASSSDTMGGYTF. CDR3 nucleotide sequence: TGTGCCAGCAGCTCGGACACGATGGGTGGCTACACCTTC.

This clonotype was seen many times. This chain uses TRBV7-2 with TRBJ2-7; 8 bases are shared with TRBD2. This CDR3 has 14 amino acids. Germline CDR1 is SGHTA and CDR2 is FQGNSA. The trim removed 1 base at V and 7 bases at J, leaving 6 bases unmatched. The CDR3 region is CASSLVAGKGEQYF. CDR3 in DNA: TGTGCCAGCAGCTTAGTAGCGGGAAAAGGAGAGCAGTACTTC.

DNA of the CDR3: TGTGCCAGCTCACCTCCCGGACAGAAGCGCAACTATGGCTACACCTTC. Its translation is CASSPPGQKRNYGYTF. The genes are TRBV18 and TRBJ1-2; perhaps TRBD1 as D (6 bases). The CDR3 is 16 residues long. V shed 3 bases and J shed 2 bases, with 16 bases lying between them. The V gene's germline CDR1 is KGHSH and CDR2 LQKENI.

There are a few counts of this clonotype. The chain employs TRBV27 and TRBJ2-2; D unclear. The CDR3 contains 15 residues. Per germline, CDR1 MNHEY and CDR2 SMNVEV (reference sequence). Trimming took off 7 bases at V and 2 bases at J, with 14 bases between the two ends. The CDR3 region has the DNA TGTGCCAGCACCCCATTCCCAGAAAACACCGGGGAGCTGTTTTTT. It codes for CASTPFPENTGELFF.

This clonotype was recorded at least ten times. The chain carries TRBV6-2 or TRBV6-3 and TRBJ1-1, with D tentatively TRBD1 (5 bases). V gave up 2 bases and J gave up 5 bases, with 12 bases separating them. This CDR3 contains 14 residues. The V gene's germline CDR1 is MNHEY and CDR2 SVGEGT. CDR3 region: CASSYEGGGTEAFF. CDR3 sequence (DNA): TGTGCCAGCAGTTACGAGGGCGGGGGGACTGAAGCTTTCTTT.